The 3 T cell receptor beta chains given below trace back to one sample, sequenced in a study of human T cells and chemical hapten exposure (dated by TCRdb to the early 2020s). This specimen's time point label, interpreted: pre-sensitization, week 0. In the paper's terms, the treatment or condition label means: therapeutic diphenylcyclopropenone sensitization with weekly scalp DPC. Library prep was done by RACE. This sample was sequenced with a NextSeq 500. TCRdb reanalyzed the raw reads on its own, using fastp at Q25 for trimming and MiXCR for clone calling, and kept in-frame beta chains. Under each unique CDR3 protein, matching rows form one entry showing the most common genes and DNA. Across this sample there are under 65,000 distinct CDR3 sequences, with 9.4% seen only once. In total, the top ten clones hold 11% to 15% of the sample. The starting material was whole blood, obtained in connection with sensitization to the hapten diphenylcyclopropenone (DPC). The origin of the receptors is a woman aged 40-49 years with alopecia areata. Some clones in this sample may be carry-over from other donors' samples.

At least ten counts were recorded for this clonotype. The chain's CDR3 is CASSSHDSGGTETQYF. In DNA form, the CDR3 reads TGTGCCAGCAGCTCCCATGACAGCGGGGGGACGGAGACCCAGTACTTC. The chain uses TRBV7-8 and TRBJ2-5; 9 nucleotides align to TRBD2. The CDR3 extends over 16 amino acids. V was pared by 4 bases and J by 5 bases, with 11 bases of the junction left unmatched. Germline V gives CDR1 SGHVS, CDR2 FQNEAQ.

A few counts support this clonotype. This chain joins TRBV28 and TRBJ2-3; D possibly matches TRBD1 or TRBD2 (6 bases each). V lost 3 bases and J lost 8, with 15 bases in between. The CDR3 has 14 residues. The V gene's germline CDR1 is MDHEN and CDR2 SYDVKM. CDR3 in DNA: TGTGCCAGCAGTTTTCCGGGGGCAAGGGGTACGCAGTATTTT. It encodes CASSFPGARGTQYF.

Many counts were recorded for this clonotype. The chain recombines TRBV29-1 with TRBJ1-4, with a tentative D call TRBD1 (5 bases). Between the trimmed V and J ends, which lost 6 bases and 14 bases, there was a span of 13 bases. CDR3 length: 10 amino acids. CDR1 SQVTM and CDR2 ANQGSEA come from the germline V gene. The CDR3: CSVETTALFF. In DNA, the CDR3 is TGCAGCGTGGAAACGACAGCTCTGTTTTTT. Full variable domain (missing parts from reference TRBV29-1 and TRBJ1-4): SAVISQKPSRDICQRGTSLTIQCQVDSQVTMMFWYRQQPGQSLTLIATANQGSEATYESGFVIDKFPISRPNLTFSTLTVSNMSPEDSSIYLCSVETTALFFGSGTQLSVL.